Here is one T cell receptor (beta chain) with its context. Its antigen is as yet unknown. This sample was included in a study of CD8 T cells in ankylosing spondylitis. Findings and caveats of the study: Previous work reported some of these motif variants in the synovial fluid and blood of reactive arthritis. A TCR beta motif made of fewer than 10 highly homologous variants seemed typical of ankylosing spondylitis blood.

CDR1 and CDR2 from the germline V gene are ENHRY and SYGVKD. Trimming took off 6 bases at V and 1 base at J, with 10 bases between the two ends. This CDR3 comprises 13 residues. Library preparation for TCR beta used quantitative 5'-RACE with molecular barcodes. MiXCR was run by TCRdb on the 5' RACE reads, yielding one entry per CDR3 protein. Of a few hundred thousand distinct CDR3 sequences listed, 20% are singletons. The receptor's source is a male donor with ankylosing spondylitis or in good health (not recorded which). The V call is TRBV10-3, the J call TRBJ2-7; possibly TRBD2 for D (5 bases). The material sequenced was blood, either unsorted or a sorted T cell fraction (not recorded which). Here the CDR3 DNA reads TGTGCCATCAGGGCGGGCCTATCCTACGAGCAGTACTTC. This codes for CAIRAGLSYEQYF.